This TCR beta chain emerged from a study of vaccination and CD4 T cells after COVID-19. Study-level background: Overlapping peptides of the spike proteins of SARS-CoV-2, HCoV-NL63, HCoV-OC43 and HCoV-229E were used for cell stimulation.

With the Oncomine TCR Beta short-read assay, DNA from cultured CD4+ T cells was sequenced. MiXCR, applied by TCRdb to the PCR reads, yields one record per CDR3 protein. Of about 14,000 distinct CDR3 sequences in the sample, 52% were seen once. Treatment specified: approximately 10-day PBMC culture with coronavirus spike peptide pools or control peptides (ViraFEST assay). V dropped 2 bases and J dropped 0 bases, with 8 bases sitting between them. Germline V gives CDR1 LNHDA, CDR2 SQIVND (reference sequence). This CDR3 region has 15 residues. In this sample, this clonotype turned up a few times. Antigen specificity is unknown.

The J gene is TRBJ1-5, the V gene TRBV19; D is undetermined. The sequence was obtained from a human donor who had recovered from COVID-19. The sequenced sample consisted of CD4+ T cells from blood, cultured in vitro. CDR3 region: CASSISGNSNQPQHF. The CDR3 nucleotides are TGTGCCAGTAGTATATCGGGAAATAGCAATCAGCCCCAGCATTTT.